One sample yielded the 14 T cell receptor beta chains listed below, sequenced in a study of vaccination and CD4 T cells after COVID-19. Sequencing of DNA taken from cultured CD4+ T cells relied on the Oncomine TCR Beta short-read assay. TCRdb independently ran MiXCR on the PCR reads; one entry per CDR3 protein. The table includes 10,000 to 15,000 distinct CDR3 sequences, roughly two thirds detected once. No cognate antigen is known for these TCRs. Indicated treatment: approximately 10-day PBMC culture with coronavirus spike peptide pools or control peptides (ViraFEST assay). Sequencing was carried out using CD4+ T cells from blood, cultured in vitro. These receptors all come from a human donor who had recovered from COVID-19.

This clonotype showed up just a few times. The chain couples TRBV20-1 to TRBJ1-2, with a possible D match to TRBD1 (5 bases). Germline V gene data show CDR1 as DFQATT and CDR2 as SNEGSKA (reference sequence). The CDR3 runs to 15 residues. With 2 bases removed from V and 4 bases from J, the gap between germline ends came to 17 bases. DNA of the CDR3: TGCAGTGCTAGATCCACCGGGACGGAAACCTATGGCTACACCTTC. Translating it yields CSARSTGTETYGYTF.

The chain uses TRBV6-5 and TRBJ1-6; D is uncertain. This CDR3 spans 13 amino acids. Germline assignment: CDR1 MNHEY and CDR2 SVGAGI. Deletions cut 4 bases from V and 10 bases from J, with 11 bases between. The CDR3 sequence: CASSLRPGSPLHF. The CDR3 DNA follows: TGTGCCAGCAGTTTACGCCCGGGGTCACCCCTCCACTTT.

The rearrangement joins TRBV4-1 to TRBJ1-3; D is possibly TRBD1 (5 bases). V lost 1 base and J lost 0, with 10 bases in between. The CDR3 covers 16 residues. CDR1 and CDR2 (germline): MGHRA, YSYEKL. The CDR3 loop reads CASSQADRISGNTIYF. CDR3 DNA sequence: TGCGCCAGCAGCCAAGCCGACAGAATCTCTGGAAACACCATATATTTT.

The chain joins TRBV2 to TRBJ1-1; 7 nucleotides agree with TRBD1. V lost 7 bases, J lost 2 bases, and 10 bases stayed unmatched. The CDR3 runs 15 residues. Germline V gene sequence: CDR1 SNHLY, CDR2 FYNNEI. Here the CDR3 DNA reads TGTGCCAGCACTGACAGGGATCGCGGTAACACTGAAGCTTTCTTT. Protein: CASTDRDRGNTEAFF.

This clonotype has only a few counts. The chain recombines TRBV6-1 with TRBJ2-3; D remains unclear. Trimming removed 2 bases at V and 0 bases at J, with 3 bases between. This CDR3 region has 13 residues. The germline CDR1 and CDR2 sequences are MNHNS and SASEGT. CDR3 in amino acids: CASSERSTDTQYF. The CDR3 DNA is TGTGCCAGCAGTGAACGAAGCACAGATACGCAGTATTTT.

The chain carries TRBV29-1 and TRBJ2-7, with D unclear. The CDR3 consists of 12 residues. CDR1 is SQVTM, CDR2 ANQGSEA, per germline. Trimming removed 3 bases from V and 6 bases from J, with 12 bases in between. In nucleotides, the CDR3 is TGCAGCGTTGAGGTACAGTTAGGCGAGCAGTACTTC. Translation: CSVEVQLGEQYF.

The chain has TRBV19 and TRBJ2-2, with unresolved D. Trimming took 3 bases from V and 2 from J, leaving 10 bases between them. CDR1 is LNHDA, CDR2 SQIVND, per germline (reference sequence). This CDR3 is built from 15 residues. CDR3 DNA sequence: TGTGCCAGTAGTATGGTGACACTTAACACCGGGGAGCTGTTTTTT. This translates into CASSMVTLNTGELFF.

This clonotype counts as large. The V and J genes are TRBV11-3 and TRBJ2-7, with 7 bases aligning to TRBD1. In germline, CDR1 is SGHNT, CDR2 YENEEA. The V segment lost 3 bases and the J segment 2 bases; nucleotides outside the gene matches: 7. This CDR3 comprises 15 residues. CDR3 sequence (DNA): TGTGCCAGCAGCTTCGAGACAGGGCCCACCTACGAGCAGTACTTC. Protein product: CASSFETGPTYEQYF.

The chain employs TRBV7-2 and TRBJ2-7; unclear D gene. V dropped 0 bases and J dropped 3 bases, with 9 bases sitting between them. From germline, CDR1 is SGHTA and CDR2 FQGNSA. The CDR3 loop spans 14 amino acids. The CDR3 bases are TGTGCCAGCAGCTTAGCTGGGATGGACTACGAGCAGTACTTC. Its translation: CASSLAGMDYEQYF.

The CDR3 loop is CATRDRLSTDTQYF. The DNA of the CDR3 is TGTGCCACGCGGGACAGACTTTCCACAGATACGCAGTATTTT. The chain links TRBV10-3 to TRBJ2-3; tentatively, D is TRBD1 (7 bases). The V gene's germline CDR1 is ENHRY and CDR2 SYGVKD. V lost 10 bases and J lost 2, with 16 bases in between. This CDR3 has 14 amino acids.

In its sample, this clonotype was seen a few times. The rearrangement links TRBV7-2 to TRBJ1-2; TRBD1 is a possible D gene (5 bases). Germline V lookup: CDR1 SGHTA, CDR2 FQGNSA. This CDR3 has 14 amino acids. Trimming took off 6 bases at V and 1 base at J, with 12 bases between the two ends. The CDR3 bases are TGTGCCAGCAGGATGGGGGGAGGTAACTATGGCTACACCTTC. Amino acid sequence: CASRMGGGNYGYTF.

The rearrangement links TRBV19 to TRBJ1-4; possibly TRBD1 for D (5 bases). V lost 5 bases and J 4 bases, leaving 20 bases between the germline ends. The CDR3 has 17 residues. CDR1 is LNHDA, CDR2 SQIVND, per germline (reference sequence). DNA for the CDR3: TGTGCCAGTAGTCCCGGGGGACGGGCACGGGGTAATGAAAAACTGTTTTTT. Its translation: CASSPGGRARGNEKLFF.

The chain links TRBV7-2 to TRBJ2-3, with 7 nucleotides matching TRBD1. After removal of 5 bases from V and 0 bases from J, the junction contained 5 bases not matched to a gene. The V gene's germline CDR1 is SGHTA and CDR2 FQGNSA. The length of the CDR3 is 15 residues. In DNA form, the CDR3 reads TGTGCCAGCAGCCCCCGACAGGGCAGCACAGATACGCAGTATTTT. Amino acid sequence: CASSPRQGSTDTQYF.

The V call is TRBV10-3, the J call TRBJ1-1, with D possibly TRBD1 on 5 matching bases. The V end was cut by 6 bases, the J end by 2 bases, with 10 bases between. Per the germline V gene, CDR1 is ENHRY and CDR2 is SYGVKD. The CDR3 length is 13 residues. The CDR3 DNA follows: TGTGCCATCAGAAGACAGCCTAACACTGAAGCTTTCTTT. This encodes CAIRRQPNTEAFF.